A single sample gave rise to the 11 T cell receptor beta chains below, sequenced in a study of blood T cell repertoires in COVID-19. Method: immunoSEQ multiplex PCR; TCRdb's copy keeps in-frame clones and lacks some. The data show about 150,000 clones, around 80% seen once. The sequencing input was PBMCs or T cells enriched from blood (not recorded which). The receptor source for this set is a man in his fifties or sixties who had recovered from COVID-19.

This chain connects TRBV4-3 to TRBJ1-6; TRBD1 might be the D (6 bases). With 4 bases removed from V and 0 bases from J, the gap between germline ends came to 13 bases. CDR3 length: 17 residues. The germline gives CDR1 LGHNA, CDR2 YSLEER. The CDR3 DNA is TGCGCCAGCAGCCCACAGGGTCAAGGCTCCTATAATTCACCCCTCCACTTT. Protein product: CASSPQGQGSYNSPLHF.

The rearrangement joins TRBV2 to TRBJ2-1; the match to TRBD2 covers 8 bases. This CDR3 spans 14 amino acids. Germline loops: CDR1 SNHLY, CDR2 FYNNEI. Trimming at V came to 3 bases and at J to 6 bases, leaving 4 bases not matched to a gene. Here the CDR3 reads CASSDSGTSNEQFF. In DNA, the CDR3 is TGTGCCAGCAGTGATTCCGGGACTAGCAATGAGCAGTTCTTC.

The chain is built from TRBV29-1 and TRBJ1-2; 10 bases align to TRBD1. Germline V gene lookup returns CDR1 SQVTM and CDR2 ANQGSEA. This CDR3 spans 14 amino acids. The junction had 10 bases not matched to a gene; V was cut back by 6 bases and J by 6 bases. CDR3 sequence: CSVEKTGGADGYTF. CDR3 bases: TGCAGCGTGGAAAAGACAGGGGGCGCTGATGGCTACACCTTC.

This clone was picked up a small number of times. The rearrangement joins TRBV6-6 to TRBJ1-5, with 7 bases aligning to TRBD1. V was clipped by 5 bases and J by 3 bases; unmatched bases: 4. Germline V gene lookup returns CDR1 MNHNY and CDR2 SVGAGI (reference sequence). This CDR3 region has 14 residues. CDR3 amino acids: CASSPQGNNQPQHF. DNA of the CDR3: TGTGCCAGCAGTCCACAGGGGAACAATCAGCCCCAGCATTTT.

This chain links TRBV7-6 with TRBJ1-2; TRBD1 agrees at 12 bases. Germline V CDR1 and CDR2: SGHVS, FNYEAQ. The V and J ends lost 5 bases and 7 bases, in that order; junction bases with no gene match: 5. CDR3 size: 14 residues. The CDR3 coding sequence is TGTGCCAGCAGCCGGGGGACAGGGGGCCGTGGCTACACCTTC. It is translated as CASSRGTGGRGYTF.

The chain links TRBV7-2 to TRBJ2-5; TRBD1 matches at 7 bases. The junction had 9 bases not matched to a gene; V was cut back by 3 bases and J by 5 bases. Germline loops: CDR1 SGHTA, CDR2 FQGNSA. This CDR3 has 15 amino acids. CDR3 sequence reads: CASSFRKGAGETQYF. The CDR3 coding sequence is TGTGCCAGCAGCTTCAGAAAGGGGGCCGGGGAGACCCAGTACTTC.

CDR3 in amino acids: CASSPQGVNTGELFF. The CDR3 bases are TGTGCCAGTAGCCCCCAGGGGGTTAACACCGGGGAGCTGTTTTTT. The chain uses TRBV19 and TRBJ2-2; 7 nucleotides agree with TRBD1. V was clipped by 6 bases and J by 2 bases; unmatched bases: 6. The CDR3 sequence is 15 residues long. In germline, CDR1 is LNHDA, CDR2 SQIVND (reference sequence).

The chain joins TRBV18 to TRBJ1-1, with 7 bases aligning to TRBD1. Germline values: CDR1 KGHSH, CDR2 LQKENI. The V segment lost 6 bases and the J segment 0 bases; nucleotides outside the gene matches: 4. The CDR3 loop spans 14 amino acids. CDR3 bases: TGTGCCAGCTCGGGGACAGTAGTGAACACTGAAGCTTTCTTT. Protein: CASSGTVVNTEAFF.

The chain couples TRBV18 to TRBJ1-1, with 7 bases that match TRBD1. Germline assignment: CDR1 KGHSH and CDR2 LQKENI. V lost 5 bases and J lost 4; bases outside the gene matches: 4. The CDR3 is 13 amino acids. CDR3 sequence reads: CASSEQGFTEAFF. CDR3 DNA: TGTGCCAGCTCAGAACAGGGGTTCACTGAAGCTTTCTTT.

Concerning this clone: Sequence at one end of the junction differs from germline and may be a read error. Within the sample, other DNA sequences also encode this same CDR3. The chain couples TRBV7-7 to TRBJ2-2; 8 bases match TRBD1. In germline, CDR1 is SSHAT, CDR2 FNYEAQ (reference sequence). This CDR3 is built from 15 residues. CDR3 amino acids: CASSPGTGGTGELFF. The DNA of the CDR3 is TGTGCTAGCAGCCCCGGGACAGGAGGTACCGGGGAGCTGTTTTTT. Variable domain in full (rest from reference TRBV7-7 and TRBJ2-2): GAGVSQSPRYKVTKRGQDVTLRCDPISSHATLYWYQQALGQGPEFLTYFNYEAQPDKSGLPSDRFSAERPEGSISTLTIQRTEQRDSAMYRCASSPGTGGTGELFFGEGSRLTVL.

The DNA for the CDR3 is TGTGCCAGCAGCTTAGGGGCAGGGGCTCAGTACTTC. This codes for CASSLGAGAQYF. The V call is TRBV7-9, the J call TRBJ2-7, with D possibly TRBD1 on 6 matching bases. The germline V and J ends were trimmed by 1 base and 10 bases, with 11 bases remaining between them. CDR3 length: 12 amino acids. Germline V gives CDR1 SEHNR, CDR2 FQNEAQ (reference sequence).